The entry below gives a single TCR beta chain sequence along with its context. Its target is not known. PCR employed 60 Vbeta and 13 Jbeta primers. Method: immunoSEQ multiplex PCR; TCRdb's copy keeps in-frame clones and lacks some. Of more than 95,000 clones listed, around 68% were seen once; the top ten hold around a tenth. Germline CDR1 MDHEN, CDR2 SYDVKM. The CDR3 covers 14 residues. Trimming took 3 bases from V and 4 from J, leaving 12 bases between them. The sample is drawn from a study of cytomegalovirus exposure and HLA in healthy donors. Study results and limitations: Follow-up analysis seemed to connect common viral pathogens with several of the most significant clusters identified.

The origin of this receptor is a woman in her forties or fifties in good health and CMV-seropositive. Sequencing was performed on PBMCs. The gene calls are TRBV28 and TRBJ1-1, with D tentatively TRBD1 (6 bases). The CDR3 reads CASSFTGTTTEAFF. CDR3 bases: TGTGCCAGCAGTTTTACAGGGACGACCACTGAAGCTTTCTTT.